This TCR beta chain was obtained from a study of technical replicates of blood from a handful of donors. This CDR3 comprises 16 residues. Germline CDR1 is PRHDT and CDR2 is FYEKMQ (reference sequence). Trimming cost V 5 bases and J 2 bases, with 18 bases left between them. TCRdb's table, derived via immunoSEQ multiplex PCR, lists solely in-frame clones and lacks some. The sample has some 70,000 clones; 92% are singletons. Sequencing was carried out using T cells isolated from PBMCs. This clonotype was sampled from a human donor in good health. The chain employs TRBV13 and TRBJ1-1, with TRBD1 as a possible D gene (5 bases). The CDR3 nucleotides read TGTGCCAGCAGCCCCCTCGAGACAGATCTTAACACTGAAGCTTTCTTT. Its protein product is CASSPLETDLNTEAFF.